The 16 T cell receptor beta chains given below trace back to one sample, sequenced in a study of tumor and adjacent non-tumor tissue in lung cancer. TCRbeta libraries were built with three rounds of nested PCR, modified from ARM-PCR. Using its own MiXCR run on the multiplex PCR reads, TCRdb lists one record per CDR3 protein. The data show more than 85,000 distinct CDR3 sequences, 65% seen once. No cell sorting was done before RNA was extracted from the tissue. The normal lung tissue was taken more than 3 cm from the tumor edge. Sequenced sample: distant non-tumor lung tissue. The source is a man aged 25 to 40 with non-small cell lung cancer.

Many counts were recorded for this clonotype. Here the CDR3 reads CASSYSLAGFQETQYF. The CDR3 region has the DNA TGTGCCAGCAGTTACTCCCTAGCGGGATTCCAAGAGACCCAGTACTTC. The rearrangement uses TRBV6-5 and TRBJ2-5, with 9 positions matching TRBD2. The germline V gene has CDR1 MNHEY and CDR2 SVGAGI. This CDR3 has 16 residues. Trimming took 0 bases from V and 1 from J; bases not matched to a gene: 3.

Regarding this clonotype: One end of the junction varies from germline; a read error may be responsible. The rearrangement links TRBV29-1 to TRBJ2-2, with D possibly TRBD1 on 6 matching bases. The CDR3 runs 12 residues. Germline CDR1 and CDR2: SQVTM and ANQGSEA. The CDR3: CSVVRDTGEPFF. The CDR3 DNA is TGCAGCGTTGTCAGGGACACCGGGGAGCCGTTCTTT.

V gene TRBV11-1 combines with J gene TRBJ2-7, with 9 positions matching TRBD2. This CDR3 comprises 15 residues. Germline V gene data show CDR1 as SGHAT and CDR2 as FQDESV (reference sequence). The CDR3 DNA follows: TGTACCATCAGCTTAGAGGCTAGCGGGGAATACGAGCAGTACTTC. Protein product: CTISLEASGEYEQYF.

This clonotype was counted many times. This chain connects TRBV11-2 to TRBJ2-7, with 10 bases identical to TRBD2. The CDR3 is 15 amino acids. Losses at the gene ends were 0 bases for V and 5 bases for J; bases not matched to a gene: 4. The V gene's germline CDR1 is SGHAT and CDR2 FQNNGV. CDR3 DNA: TGTGCCAGCAGCTTAGAGAGCGGGAGGGAGAACGAGCAGTACTTC. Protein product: CASSLESGRENEQYF.

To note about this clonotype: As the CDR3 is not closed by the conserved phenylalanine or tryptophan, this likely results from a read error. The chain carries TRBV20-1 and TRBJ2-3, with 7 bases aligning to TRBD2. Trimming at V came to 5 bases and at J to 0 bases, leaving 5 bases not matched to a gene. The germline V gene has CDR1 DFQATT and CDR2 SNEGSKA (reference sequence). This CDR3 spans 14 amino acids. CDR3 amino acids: CSALTGGSTDTQYL. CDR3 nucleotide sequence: TGCAGTGCTTTAACGGGAGGCAGCACAGATACGCAGTATTTA.

The CDR3 spells CASSAGGSDEQYF. For the CDR3, the DNA is TGTGCCAGCAGCGCGGGCGGGAGTGACGAGCAGTACTTC. The chain couples TRBV11-2 to TRBJ2-7, with TRBD2 identical over 7 bases. Trimming took 5 bases from V and 5 from J; bases not matched to a gene: 6. The CDR3 runs 13 residues. CDR1 SGHAT and CDR2 FQNNGV come from the germline V gene.

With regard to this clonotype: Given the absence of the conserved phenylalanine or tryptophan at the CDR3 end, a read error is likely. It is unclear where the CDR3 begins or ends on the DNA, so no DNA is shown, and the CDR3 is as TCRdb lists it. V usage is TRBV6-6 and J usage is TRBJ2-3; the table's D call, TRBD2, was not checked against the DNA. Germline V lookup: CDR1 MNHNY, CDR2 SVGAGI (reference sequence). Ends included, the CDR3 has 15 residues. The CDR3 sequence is CASRFSSGGPDTQCI.

The chain's CDR3 is CASSWEEGTEAFF. CDR3 bases: TGCGCCAGCAGCTGGGAGGAGGGCACTGAAGCTTTCTTT. The rearrangement uses TRBV5-1 and TRBJ1-1; D unclear. CDR1 SGHRS and CDR2 YFSETQ come from the germline V gene. V lost 3 bases and J lost 4, with 10 bases in between. The CDR3 has 13 residues.

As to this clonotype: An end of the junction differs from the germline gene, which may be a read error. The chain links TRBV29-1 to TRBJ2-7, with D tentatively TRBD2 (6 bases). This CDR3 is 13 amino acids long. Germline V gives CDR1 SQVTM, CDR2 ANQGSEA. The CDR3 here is CSVEDHQGGEQYF. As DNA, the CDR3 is TGCAGCGTTGAAGATCATCAGGGAGGCGAGCAGTATTTC.

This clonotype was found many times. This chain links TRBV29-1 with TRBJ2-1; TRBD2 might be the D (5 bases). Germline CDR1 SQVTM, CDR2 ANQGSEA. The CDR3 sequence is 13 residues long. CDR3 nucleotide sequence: TGCAGTGTGGAGGAACAGCTGAACAATGAGCAGTTCTTC. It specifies CSVEEQLNNEQFF.

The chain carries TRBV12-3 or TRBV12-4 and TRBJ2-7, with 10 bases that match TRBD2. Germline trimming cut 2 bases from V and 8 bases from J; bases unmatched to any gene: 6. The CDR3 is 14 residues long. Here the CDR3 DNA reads TGTGCCAGCAGTTTATCTAGCGGGGGTTACAAGCAGTACTTC. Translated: CASSLSSGGYKQYF.

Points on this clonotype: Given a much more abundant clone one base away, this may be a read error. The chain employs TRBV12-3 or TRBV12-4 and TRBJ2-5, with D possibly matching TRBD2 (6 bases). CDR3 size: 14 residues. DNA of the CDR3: TGTGCCAGCAGTTTAGGGGGACTGGGGGATTTGAGGGACTTC. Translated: CASSLGGLGDLRDF.

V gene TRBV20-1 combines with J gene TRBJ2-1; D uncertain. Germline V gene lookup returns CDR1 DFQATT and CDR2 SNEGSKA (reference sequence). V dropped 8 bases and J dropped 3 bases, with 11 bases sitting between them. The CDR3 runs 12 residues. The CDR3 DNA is TGCAGTCCGCGGTTGGACTACAATGAGCAGTTCTTC. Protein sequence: CSPRLDYNEQFF.

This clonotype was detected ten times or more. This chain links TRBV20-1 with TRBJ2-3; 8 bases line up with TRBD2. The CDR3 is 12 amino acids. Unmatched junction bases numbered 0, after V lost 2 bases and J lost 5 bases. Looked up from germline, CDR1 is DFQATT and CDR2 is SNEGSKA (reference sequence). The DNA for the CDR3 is TGCAGTGCTAGAACTAGCGGAGATACGCAGTATTTT. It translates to CSARTSGDTQYF.

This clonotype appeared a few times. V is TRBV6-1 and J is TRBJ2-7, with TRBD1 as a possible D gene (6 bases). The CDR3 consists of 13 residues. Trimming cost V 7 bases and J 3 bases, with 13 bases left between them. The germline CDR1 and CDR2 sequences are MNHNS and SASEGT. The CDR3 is CASNDRSFYEQYF. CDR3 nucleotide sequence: TGTGCCAGCAATGACAGGAGCTTCTACGAGCAGTACTTC.

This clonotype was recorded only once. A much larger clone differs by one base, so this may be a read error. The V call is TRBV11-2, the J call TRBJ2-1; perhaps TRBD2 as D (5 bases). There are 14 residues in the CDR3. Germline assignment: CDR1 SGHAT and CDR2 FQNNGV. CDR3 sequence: CASSFASSHNEQFF. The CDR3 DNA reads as TGTGCCAGCAGCTTTGCTAGCTCCCACAATGAGCAGTTCTTC.